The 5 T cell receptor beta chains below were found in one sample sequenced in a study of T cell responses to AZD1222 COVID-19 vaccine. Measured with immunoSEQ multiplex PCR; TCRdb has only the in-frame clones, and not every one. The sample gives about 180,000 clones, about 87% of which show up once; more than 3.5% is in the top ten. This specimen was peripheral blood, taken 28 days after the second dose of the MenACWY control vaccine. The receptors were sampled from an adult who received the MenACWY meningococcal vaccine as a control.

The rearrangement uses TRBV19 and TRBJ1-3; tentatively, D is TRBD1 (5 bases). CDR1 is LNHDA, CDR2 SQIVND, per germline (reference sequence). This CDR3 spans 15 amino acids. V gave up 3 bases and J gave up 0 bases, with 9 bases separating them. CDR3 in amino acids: CASSILQGSGNTIYF. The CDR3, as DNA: TGTGCCAGTAGTATCCTCCAGGGCTCTGGAAACACCATATATTTT.

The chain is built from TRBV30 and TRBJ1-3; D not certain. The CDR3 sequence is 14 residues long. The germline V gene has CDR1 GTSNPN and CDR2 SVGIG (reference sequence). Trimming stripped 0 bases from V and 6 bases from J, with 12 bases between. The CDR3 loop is CAWSVVWRQNTIYF. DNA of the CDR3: TGTGCCTGGAGTGTAGTTTGGAGGCAAAACACCATATATTTT.

The CDR3 is CASSEIDRGLIGTEAFF. The DNA of the CDR3 is TGTGCCAGCAGTGAAATTGACAGGGGGCTTATTGGGACTGAAGCTTTCTTT. This chain uses TRBV2 with TRBJ1-1; 10 positions agree with TRBD1. CDR3 length: 17 residues. CDR1 and CDR2 (germline): SNHLY, FYNNEI. The V gene end was trimmed by 2 bases and the J gene end by 5 bases; junction bases not matched to a gene: 11.

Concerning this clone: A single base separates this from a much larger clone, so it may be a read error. CDR3 loop: CASSLADTQYF. The DNA of the CDR3 is TGTGCCAGCAGTTTAGCAGATACGCAGTATTTT. The rearrangement links TRBV12-3 or TRBV12-4 to TRBJ2-3; no definite D call. Trimming took 0 bases from V and 5 from J, leaving 0 bases between them. The CDR3 extends over 11 amino acids.

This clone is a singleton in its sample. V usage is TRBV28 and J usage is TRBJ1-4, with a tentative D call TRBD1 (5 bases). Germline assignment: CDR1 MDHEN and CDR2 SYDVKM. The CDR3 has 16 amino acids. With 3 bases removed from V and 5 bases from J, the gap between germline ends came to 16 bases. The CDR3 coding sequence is TGTGCCAGCAGTTTCCCGGGACTTACATCGAATGAAAAACTGTTTTTT. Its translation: CASSFPGLTSNEKLFF.